Listed below are T cell receptor beta chains from one sample, sequenced in a study of cytomegalovirus exposure and HLA in healthy donors. The protocol was immunoSEQ multiplex PCR, while the TCRdb copy is restricted to in-frame clones and leaves out a portion. The sample gives some 120,000 clones, about three quarters of which show up once; roughly an eighth is in the top ten. The material sequenced was PBMCs. The receptors stem from a woman aged 60 to 75 in good health and CMV-seropositive. CDR3s include the opening cysteine and the closing phenylalanine or tryptophan. D genes are given only for firm matches. The listing skips clone size in some rows; elsewhere it reads once, few, many or a size class.

d_call,j_call,v_call,clone_size,cdr3_nt,cdr3_aa
TRBD2,TRBJ2-3,TRBV5-6,.,TGTGCCAGCAGCCATCGACTAGCGGGGGGCCCCCCGCAGTATTTT,CASSHRLAGGPPQYF
.,TRBJ2-7,TRBV5-1,.,TGCGCCAGCAGCTTGGCAATGGGGGCAGTCACCTACGAGCAGTACTTC,CASSLAMGAVTYEQYF
TRBD1,TRBJ2-1,TRBV7-3,.,TGTGCCAGCAGCCCAAGAGGACAGGGGGACTACAATGAGCAGTTCTTC,CASSPRGQGDYNEQFF
.,TRBJ1-4,TRBV2,.,TGTGCCAGCACAGAAGACAGGAGAAATGAAAAACTGTTTTTT,CASTEDRRNEKLFF
TRBD1,TRBJ2-5,TRBV5-1,.,TGCGCCAGCAGCTGGCCCACAGGGGCGGAAGAGACCCAGTACTTC,CASSWPTGAEETQYF
.,TRBJ2-2,TRBV7-2,.,TGTGCCAGCAGCTTTGGGGCGGGTCTAGCGCCCGGGGAGCTGTTTTTT,CASSFGAGLAPGELFF
.,TRBJ1-4,TRBV4-2,.,TGTGCCTCCCAGGGAGGAAATGAAAAACTGTTTTTT,CASQGGNEKLFF
TRBD2,TRBJ2-1,TRBV6-6,.,TGTGCCAGCAGTTACTCGGGACTAGCGGGATACAATGAGCAGTTCTTC,CASSYSGLAGYNEQFF
TRBD1,TRBJ1-5,TRBV19,.,TGTGCCAGTAGTCCAGAGGGACAGTATAGCAATCAGCCCCAGCATTTT,CASSPEGQYSNQPQHF
.,TRBJ1-2,TRBV19,.,TGTGCCAGTAGTATAGCGGCAGGGGTGAACTATGGCTACACCTTC,CASSIAAGVNYGYTF
TRBD1,TRBJ1-1,TRBV7-8,.,TGTGCCAGCAGCCGAGACAGGGTAGCCCCTGAAGCTTTCTTT,CASSRDRVAPEAFF
.,TRBJ1-1,TRBV4-1,.,TGCGCCAGCAGCCAAGACCGACGGGGTGAAGCTTTCTTT,CASSQDRRGEAFF
.,TRBJ1-1,TRBV7-2,.,TGTGCCAGCAGCTTACATTTGAACACTGAAGCTTTCTTT,CASSLHLNTEAFF
.,TRBJ1-2,TRBV9,.,TGTGCCAGCAGCCCATCGACAGCCTCAGGGTCTATAGGCTACACCTTC,CASSPSTASGSIGYTF
.,TRBJ1-2,TRBV4-1,.,TGCGCCAGCAGCCAAGAGTCAGGGGTACGGGGCTACACCTTC,CASSQESGVRGYTF
.,TRBJ1-3,TRBV9,.,TGTGCCAGCAGCCAAGACAGATCGATCTCTGGAAACACCATATATTTT,CASSQDRSISGNTIYF
.,TRBJ1-2,TRBV19,.,TGTGCCAGTAGTATGACAGGATCTAAAGCTGCGGACTATGGCTACACCTTC,CASSMTGSKAADYGYTF
TRBD1,TRBJ1-1,TRBV2,.,TGTGCCAGCAGTGATCAGGGGGTGTACACTGAAGCTTTCTTT,CASSDQGVYTEAFF
.,TRBJ1-1,TRBV19,.,TGTGCCAGTAGTGCCCGCGGGAGAGCTACTGAAGCTTTCTTT,CASSARGRATEAFF
.,TRBJ1-1,TRBV2,few,TGTGCCAGCAGTGACGGGGGATTGCGGGGCAGTTGGGGCACTGAAGCTTTCTTT,CASSDGGLRGSWGTEAFF
TRBD2,TRBJ2-3,TRBV7-8,.,TGTGCCAGCAGCGATCGGGGGGGCGTAGATACGCAGTATTTT,CASSDRGGVDTQYF
TRBD2,TRBJ2-3,TRBV7-8,.,TGTGCCAGCAGCCCGGCCGCGGGGGGGCAAGATACGCAGTATTTT,CASSPAAGGQDTQYF
.,TRBJ1-6,TRBV30,few,TGTGCCTGGTCTCCCGGGAGGTCGGGATCACCCCTCCACTTT,CAWSPGRSGSPLHF
.,TRBJ1-2,TRBV7-2,few,TGTGCCAGCAGCTCGGTGGGAGGTGGCTACACCTTC,CASSSVGGGYTF
.,TRBJ2-3,TRBV7-6,few,TGTGCCAGCAGCTTAGCGCTCGGGGGCACAGATACGCAGTATTTT,CASSLALGGTDTQYF
TRBD2,TRBJ2-4,TRBV7-9,.,TGTGCCAGCAGCTTGACTAGCGGGCCAACACGGAACATTCAGTACTTC,CASSLTSGPTRNIQYF
.,TRBJ1-4,TRBV6-5,.,TGTGCCAGCAGGCCCCGGGGAGTTAATGAAAAACTGTTTTTT,CASRPRGVNEKLFF
.,TRBJ2-2,TRBV2,.,TGTGCCAGTAAGGACTGGGGTAGCACCGGGGAGCTGTTTTTT,CASKDWGSTGELFF
.,TRBJ2-7,TRBV19,.,TGTGCCAGTCTAAGCGGGACAGGCTACGAGCAGTACTTC,CASLSGTGYEQYF
TRBD1,TRBJ1-1,TRBV4-1,many,TGCGCCAGCAGCCCCCTCGGACAGGGAGGCACTGAAGCTTTCTTT,CASSPLGQGGTEAFF
.,TRBJ1-1,TRBV7-8,.,TGTGCCAGCAGCTCCAGGGCGGGGAGCACTGAAGCTTTCTTT,CASSSRAGSTEAFF
.,TRBJ1-1,TRBV28,.,TGTGCCAGCAGCTCCCCAGGGTTAACTGAAGCTTTCTTT,CASSSPGLTEAFF
.,TRBJ2-7,TRBV7-9,.,TGTGCCAGCAGCTCCGGATTTAGCGAGCAGTACTTC,CASSSGFSEQYF
.,TRBJ1-1,TRBV12-5,.,TGTGCTAGTGGGGGGGAGGGTGGGGAAGCTTTCTTT,CASGGEGGEAFF
.,TRBJ1-6,TRBV7-2,.,TGTGCCAGCAGCTTACGGGGTACCTATAATTCACCCCTCCACTTT,CASSLRGTYNSPLHF
.,TRBJ1-4,TRBV6-1,.,TGTGCCAGCAGTTTACAGGGTCAAGGGGAAAAACTGTTTTTT,CASSLQGQGEKLFF
.,TRBJ2-3,TRBV11-3,.,TGTGCCAGCAGCTTAGGGGTTGCGGGCCCTAGCACAGATACGCAGTATTTT,CASSLGVAGPSTDTQYF
.,TRBJ1-5,TRBV4-1,.,TGCGCCAGCAGCCAAGATGTAAGAGACAATCAGCCCCAGCATTTT,CASSQDVRDNQPQHF
.,TRBJ2-3,TRBV9,.,TGTGCCAGCAGCTCCATTAGCTGGGAGGGGGCAGATACGCAGTATTTT,CASSSISWEGADTQYF
.,TRBJ1-1,TRBV30,.,TGTGCCTGGAGTCCAGGGATGGACACTGAAGCTTTCTTT,CAWSPGMDTEAFF
TRBD1,TRBJ2-7,TRBV4-1,.,TGCGCCAGCAGCCAAACCAGGGACAGGGGCTACGAGCAGTACTTC,CASSQTRDRGYEQYF
.,TRBJ1-1,TRBV4-3,.,TGCGCCAGCAGCCAAGACTTTCTCTCGGCAGGAAACACTGAAGCTTTCTTT,CASSQDFLSAGNTEAFF
.,TRBJ1-3,TRBV7-9,.,TGTGCCAGCAGCTTTTGGGACACACCTGGAAACACCATATATTTT,CASSFWDTPGNTIYF
.,TRBJ2-2,TRBV19,.,TGTGCCAGTAGTGTTCCCGGGGGACTGAACACCGGGGAGCTGTTTTTT,CASSVPGGLNTGELFF
.,TRBJ1-5,TRBV6-1,.,TGTGCCAGCAGTGAATTCAGGATTGGCAATCAGCCCCAGCATTTT,CASSEFRIGNQPQHF
.,TRBJ1-1,TRBV6-5,.,TGTGCCAGCAGTTTCCAGACAGGGAACACTGAAGCTTTCTTT,CASSFQTGNTEAFF
TRBD2,TRBJ2-3,TRBV7-2,once,TGTGCCAGCAGCTTGGGACTAGCTGAAGATACGCAGTATTTT,CASSLGLAEDTQYF
TRBD1,TRBJ1-5,TRBV25-1,once,TGTGCCAGCAGCGACCGGGAGGGGGCTGATCAGCCCCAGCATTTT,CASSDREGADQPQHF
TRBD1,TRBJ1-2,TRBV4-1,once,TGCGCCAGCAGAACTTACACCGGGACAGGGGGCAGGGGGAATGGCTACACCTTC,CASRTYTGTGGRGNGYTF
TRBD1,TRBJ1-2,TRBV6-1,.,TGTGCCAGCAGTAAACAGGGGGCGGGAGATGGCTACACCTTC,CASSKQGAGDGYTF
.,TRBJ2-1,TRBV19,.,TGTGCCAGTAGTATAGAAATAACCGGTGAGCAGTTCTTC,CASSIEITGEQFF
TRBD1,TRBJ2-7,TRBV11-3,.,TGTGCCAGCAGCCGACAGGGGGCGTGGGAGCAGTACTTC,CASSRQGAWEQYF
.,TRBJ1-1,TRBV11-3,.,TGTGCCAGCAGCCCACAGGGGAACACTGAAGCTTTCTTT,CASSPQGNTEAFF
TRBD1,TRBJ2-7,TRBV18,.,TGTGCCAGCTCAGGACAGGGAGACCCCCAATTGGAGTACTTC,CASSGQGDPQLEYF
TRBD2,TRBJ2-3,TRBV5-1,.,TGCGCCAGCAGCTCTTCGAGACTAGCAATTTTTTCAGATACGCAGTATTTT,CASSSSRLAIFSDTQYF
.,TRBJ2-3,TRBV5-6,.,TGTGCCAGCAGCTTGGCCCGCGGGAGCACAGATACGCAGTATTTT,CASSLARGSTDTQYF
.,TRBJ2-1,TRBV27,.,TGTGCCAGCAGTTTAGGGCCCGCCAATGAGCAGTTCTTC,CASSLGPANEQFF
TRBD1,TRBJ2-7,TRBV19,.,TGTGCCAGTATCAACAGGGGAAGCTCCTACGAGCAGTACTTC,CASINRGSSYEQYF
TRBD1,TRBJ1-4,TRBV5-1,.,TGCGCCAGCGGTACAGGGGGCGCGGGTGAAAAACTGTTTTTT,CASGTGGAGEKLFF
TRBD1,TRBJ1-5,TRBV7-2,.,TGTGCCAGCAGCTACGGACAGGGTAATCAGCCCCAGCATTTT,CASSYGQGNQPQHF